The 16 T cell receptor beta chains given below trace back to one sample, sequenced in a study of synovial regulatory T cells in juvenile arthritis. Clones were read by immunoSEQ multiplex PCR, and TCRdb kept only the in-frame ones, dropping some. The sample data list some 7,000 clones. The sample consisted of Treg cells from blood. Described subset: remaining (HLA-DR-negative) circulating blood Treg cells. The receptors come from a donor aged 2-29 years with juvenile idiopathic arthritis.

This sequence joins TRBV11-2 and TRBJ2-1; absent DNA, TCRdb's TRBD2 call cannot be checked. Germline V CDR1 and CDR2: SGHAT, FQNNGV. The CDR3 covers 16 residues. Nucleotide data are not available. CDR3 loop: CASTLWTSGRAGEQFF. Full variable domain (remainder filled in from reference TRBV11-2 and TRBJ2-1): EAGVAQSPRYKIIEKRQSVAFWCNPISGHATLYWYQQILGQGPKLLIQFQNNGVVDDSQLPKDRFSAERLKGVDSTLKIQPAKLEDSAVYLCASTLWTSGRAGEQFFGPGTRLTVL.

The rearrangement links TRBV19 to TRBJ2-6; as DNA is missing, the TRBD2 call by TCRdb cannot be tested. The CDR3 runs 14 residues. No coding sequence is recorded. From germline, CDR1 is LNHDA and CDR2 SQIVND (reference sequence). CDR3 protein: CASSTTGGANVLTF.

The chain has TRBV6-1 and TRBJ2-5; with no DNA, the TCRdb D assignment of TRBD1 cannot be verified. The CDR3 extends over 15 amino acids. DNA for this receptor is not on file. The germline V gene has CDR1 MNHNS and CDR2 SASEGT. CDR3 residues: CASREDRRGEETQYF.

This chain joins TRBV4-1 and TRBJ2-1; TCRdb indicates TRBD2, and absent DNA this call remains unverified. The germline gives CDR1 MGHRA, CDR2 YSYEKL. The CDR3 extends over 16 amino acids. The entry carries no DNA sequence. CDR3 sequence: CASSRETSGSGNEQFF.

The V and J genes are TRBV2 and TRBJ1-5. The CDR3 totals 15 residues. The DNA sequence is not available. Germline lookup yields CDR1 SNHLY and CDR2 FYNNEI. The CDR3 sequence: CASSESLGSNQPQHF. The entire variable domain, with the rest obtained from reference TRBV2 and TRBJ1-5, is as follows: EPEVTQTPSHQVTQMGQEVILRCVPISNHLYFYWYRQILGQKVEFLVSFYNNEISEKSEIFDDQFSVERPDGSNFTLKIRSTKLEDSAMYFCASSESLGSNQPQHFGDGTRLSIL.

This chain joins TRBV27 and TRBJ2-1; TCRdb lists TRBD2, though no DNA is available to test this call. Germline CDR1 and CDR2: MNHEY and SMNVEV (reference sequence). CDR3 length equals 18 residues. This entry has no DNA. CDR3 in amino acids: CASSLYSGKSPFYNEQFF.

This chain joins TRBV28 and TRBJ1-3. The CDR3 covers 14 residues. No DNA sequence is on record. CDR1 and CDR2 (germline): MDHEN, SYDVKM. The chain's CDR3 is CASKGPTSGNTIYF. Full variable domain (rest looked up from reference TRBV28 and TRBJ1-3): DVKVTQSSRYLVKRTGEKVFLECVQDMDHENMFWYRQDPGLGLRLIYFSYDVKMKEKGDIPEGYSVSREKKERFSLILESASTNQTSMYLCASKGPTSGNTIYFGEGSWLTVV.

V usage is TRBV2 and J usage is TRBJ2-3; no DNA is available, so the TRBD1 call from TCRdb remains unchecked. The CDR3 has 14 residues. No DNA is listed. From germline, CDR1 is SNHLY and CDR2 FYNNEI. This CDR3 is CASSVGTGTDTQYF.

This sequence joins TRBV5-8 and TRBJ1-5; TCRdb gives TRBD1 as the D gene, but with no DNA this cannot be confirmed. The germline V gene has CDR1 SGHTS and CDR2 YDEGEE. CDR3 size: 15 residues. No DNA is given. This chain's CDR3 is CASSIGQKEGQPQHF.

The gene calls are TRBV10-3 and TRBJ1-1; TCRdb indicates TRBD1, and absent DNA this call remains unverified. CDR1 is ENHRY, CDR2 SYGVKD, per germline. This CDR3 spans 15 amino acids. The record lacks a DNA sequence. The CDR3 protein is CAIRGTGRVDTEAFF.

V usage is TRBV28 and J usage is TRBJ2-5; lacking DNA, the TRBD1 call made by TCRdb goes unchecked. The CDR3 length is 16 residues. DNA for this receptor is not on file. The germline V gene encodes CDR1 MDHEN and CDR2 SYDVKM. The CDR3 loop reads CASSLVPPRGRETQYF.

This chain joins TRBV15 and TRBJ2-3; TCRdb returns TRBD2, unconfirmable since there is no DNA. The CDR3 sequence is 19 residues long. The DNA is not on file. CDR1 LNHNV and CDR2 YYDKDF come from the germline V gene (reference sequence). CDR3 residues: CATSRGFRGTSGSTDTQYF. The whole variable domain, filled in from reference TRBV15 and TRBJ2-3, reads DAMVIQNPRYQVTQFGKPVTLSCSQTLNHNVMYWYQQKSSQAPKLLFHYYDKDFNNEADTPDNFQSRRPNTSFCFLDIRSPGLGDTAMYLCATSRGFRGTSGSTDTQYFGPGTRLTVL.

The rearrangement uses TRBV9 and TRBJ2-5; TCRdb picks TRBD2, but there is no DNA to check that call. Germline CDR1 SGDLS, CDR2 YYNGEE. The length of the CDR3 is 14 residues. There is no recorded DNA. CDR3 residues: CASSVGGGEETQYF.

This chain uses TRBV27 with TRBJ2-7; TCRdb gives TRBD1 as the D gene, but with no DNA this cannot be confirmed. Per germline, CDR1 MNHEY and CDR2 SMNVEV (reference sequence). The CDR3 is 16 residues long. The coding DNA is unavailable. The CDR3 sequence: CASGQRAPAPTYEQYF.

Judged by frequency, this clone is medium-sized. This chain joins TRBV14 and TRBJ1-6; TCRdb picks TRBD1, but there is no DNA to check that call. CDR1 and CDR2 from the germline V gene are SGHDN and FVKESK. The CDR3 runs to 17 residues. A DNA sequence was not provided. CDR3 sequence: CASSQEGVQGVGSPLHF. Full variable domain (missing parts from reference TRBV14 and TRBJ1-6): EAGVTQFPSHSVIEKGQTVTLRCDPISGHDNLYWYRRVMGKEIKFLLHFVKESKQDESGMPNNRFLAERTGGTYSTLKVQPAELEDSGVYFCASSQEGVQGVGSPLHFGNGTRLTVT.

The chain couples TRBV19 to TRBJ1-6; the D call of TRBD1 rests on TCRdb alone, since no DNA is present to check it. The CDR3 is made up of 18 amino acids. Only the protein is on record. Germline loops: CDR1 LNHDA, CDR2 SQIVND (reference sequence). The CDR3 sequence is CASKGTGNPSSYNSPLHF.